The source of this TCR beta chain is a study of spatial heterogeneity in lung cancer. Time point indicated: sample taken at primary tumor resection. Without sorting, whole RNA was sequenced from tumor, nontumor lung or frozen PBMC. Each CDR3 protein is one row after TCRdb ran MiXCR on the 5' RACE reads. The repertoire holds more than 50,000 distinct CDR3 sequences, roughly 7% seen once, with roughly 3% in the top ten. Per germline, CDR1 SGHRS and CDR2 YFSETQ. Deletions cut 2 bases from V and 7 bases from J, with 19 bases between. This CDR3 spans 15 amino acids. The material sequenced was PBMCs, taken at surgery. The TCR sequence derives from a female donor with early-stage non-small cell lung cancer. The V gene is TRBV5-1, the J gene TRBJ2-7, with D perhaps assigned TRBD1 or TRBD2 (6 bases each). CDR3 loop: CASSLNGGPGWEQYF. The DNA for the CDR3 is TGCGCCAGCAGCTTAAACGGGGGCCCCGGTTGGGAGCAGTACTTC. Full variable domain (outside the CDR3, taken from reference TRBV5-1 and TRBJ2-7): KAGVTQTPRYLIKTRGQQVTLSCSPISGHRSVSWYQQTPGQGLQFLFEYFSETQRNKGNFPGRFSGRQFSNSRSEMNVSTLELGDSALYLCASSLNGGPGWEQYFGPGTRLTVT.